This T cell receptor (beta chain) was recovered during a study of T cell responses to AZD1222 COVID-19 vaccine. General study results and limits: It was only after the peak T cell response that any repertoires were sampled.

For this clone: The antigen remains unidentified.

The CDR3 consists of 17 residues. CDR1 and CDR2 (germline): SGHAT, FQNNGV. The V gene lost 5 bases and the J gene lost 7 bases, with 24 bases spanning the gap. Here immunoSEQ multiplex PCR was the method, and the copy in TCRdb shows in-frame clones only, minus some. This table holds 130,000 to 150,000 clones, roughly nine tenths found once. The sample was peripheral blood, taken on day 0 of AZD1222 vaccination. This clonotype originated in an adult in good health. V is TRBV11-2 and J is TRBJ2-4, with D perhaps matching TRBD1 or TRBD2 (6 bases each). The CDR3: CASSPRRRGARGNIQYF. For the CDR3, the DNA is TGTGCCAGCAGCCCCCGGAGGAGGGGGGCTAGAGGGAACATTCAGTACTTC.